This T cell receptor (beta chain) was profiled in a study of T cells after yellow fever vaccination. Universal primer sites and UMIs were introduced during 5'RACE template-switching synthesis of TCR cDNA. TCRdb reprocessed the 5' RACE reads via MiXCR and lists one record per CDR3 protein. Of about 580,000 distinct CDR3 sequences listed, about a sixth are singletons. The CDR3 spans 14 residues. Germline loops: CDR1 MGHDK, CDR2 SYGVNS. V gave up 8 bases and J gave up 1 base; unmatched junction bases: 7. The chain has TRBV25-1 and TRBJ1-1, with 7 bases identical to TRBD1. The receptor's source is a man aged 18 to 29 who received the YFV17D yellow fever vaccine. The sample in question was PBMCs, obtained 5 days after the first yellow fever vaccination. In nucleotides, the CDR3 is TGTGCCAGCGAACCTCGGACAGGGAACACTGAAGCTTTCTTT. Protein: CASEPRTGNTEAFF.